The 24 T cell receptor beta chains reported below all come from one sample, sequenced in a study of blood T cell repertoires in COVID-19. Using immunoSEQ multiplex PCR, the repertoire was profiled, and TCRdb retains in-frame clones only, with some absent. The data hold 75,000 to 90,000 clones, with about 80% observed a single time. Sequencing was performed on peripheral blood. These receptors were taken from a woman in her forties with active or convalescent COVID-19.

The chain employs TRBV28 and TRBJ1-2; 8 bases match TRBD1. Germline CDR1 is MDHEN and CDR2 is SYDVKM. V was pared by 5 bases and J by 6 bases, with 11 bases of the junction left unmatched. CDR3 size: 15 residues. The CDR3 here is CASSRNPGQEHGYTF. The CDR3 region has the DNA TGTGCCAGCAGTCGGAACCCGGGACAGGAGCATGGCTACACCTTC.

V gene TRBV5-1 combines with J gene TRBJ2-6; D gene unclear. The germline V gene has CDR1 SGHRS and CDR2 YFSETQ. CDR3 length equals 14 residues. The V gene lost 5 bases and the J gene lost 0 bases, with 6 bases spanning the gap. The CDR3 sequence: CASRSFSGANVLTF. CDR3 DNA sequence: TGCGCCAGCAGGTCGTTCTCTGGGGCCAACGTCCTGACTTTC.

The CDR3 sequence: CASSLFSAGGTGELFF. CDR3 nucleotides: TGTGCCAGCAGCTTATTCAGTGCGGGTGGCACCGGGGAGCTGTTTTTT. The V call is TRBV11-3, the J call TRBJ2-2; D may be TRBD2 (5 bases). Germline lookup yields CDR1 SGHNT and CDR2 YENEEA. The CDR3 is 16 residues long. The germline V and J ends were trimmed by 2 bases and 4 bases, with 14 bases remaining between them.

V gene TRBV12-5 combines with J gene TRBJ1-5, with unresolved D. From germline, CDR1 is LGHNT and CDR2 FRNRAP. The CDR3 length is 14 residues. The ends were cut back, 1 base at V and 2 bases at J, with 6 bases in the middle. The CDR3 sequence is CASGLEGGNQPQHF. The CDR3 bases are TGTGCTAGTGGTTTGGAGGGAGGCAATCAGCCCCAGCATTTT.

The gene calls are TRBV7-9 and TRBJ2-7; D not resolved. The V gene's germline CDR1 is SEHNR and CDR2 FQNEAQ (reference sequence). The ends were cut back, 0 bases at V and 3 bases at J, with 3 bases in the middle. The CDR3 is 12 residues long. The CDR3 region is CASSLALYEQYF. The CDR3 DNA reads TGTGCCAGCAGCTTAGCACTCTACGAGCAGTACTTC.

This clone was observed a single time. The V gene is TRBV6-2 or TRBV6-3, the J gene TRBJ2-7; D is perhaps TRBD2 (5 bases). Trimming stripped 2 bases from V and 3 bases from J, with 14 bases between. Germline V gene lookup returns CDR1 MNHEY and CDR2 SVGEGT. The CDR3 length is 15 residues. The CDR3 is CASSYKYSGNYEQYF. Written as DNA, the CDR3 is TGTGCCAGCAGTTACAAGTACAGCGGCAACTACGAGCAGTACTTC.

The rearrangement links TRBV5-6 to TRBJ1-2; no clear D gene. CDR3 length: 17 amino acids. Trimming took 3 bases from V and 4 from J, leaving 22 bases between them. Per germline, CDR1 SGHDT and CDR2 YYEEEE. The CDR3 nucleotides are TGTGCCAGCAGCTCTCCCGCCGGGTGGGCGCGGGTCTATGGCTACACCTTC. Protein product: CASSSPAGWARVYGYTF. Full variable domain (missing parts from reference TRBV5-6 and TRBJ1-2): DAGVTQSPTHLIKTRGQQVTLRCSPKSGHDTVSWYQQALGQGPQFIFQYYEEEERQRGNFPDRFSGHQFPNYSSELNVNALLLGDSALYLCASSSPAGWARVYGYTFGSGTRLTVV.

This clone was found a few times. The chain carries TRBV27 and TRBJ1-2; D is unclear. This CDR3 is 15 amino acids long. Germline lookup yields CDR1 MNHEY and CDR2 SMNVEV (reference sequence). V was cut by 2 bases and J by 0 bases, with 10 bases left in between. CDR3 coding DNA: TGTGCCAGCAGTTTACACAGTCCACCTAACTATGGCTACACCTTC. This translates into CASSLHSPPNYGYTF.

The J gene is TRBJ2-5, the V gene TRBV15; 9 positions match TRBD1. The germline V gene encodes CDR1 LNHNV and CDR2 YYDKDF (reference sequence). Trimming removed 0 bases from V and 5 bases from J; junction bases left unmatched: 10. This CDR3 is 17 amino acids long. The CDR3 sequence is CATSRDYGTGGGETQYF. In nucleotides, the CDR3 is TGTGCCACCAGCAGAGATTACGGTACAGGGGGCGGGGAGACCCAGTACTTC.

The chain employs TRBV5-5 and TRBJ1-3; D gene uncertain. The CDR3 runs to 16 residues. The germline gives CDR1 SGHKS, CDR2 YYEKEE (reference sequence). V was cut by 3 bases and J by 0 bases, with 13 bases left in between. CDR3 sequence reads: CASSSSVVNSGNTIYF. The CDR3 DNA reads as TGTGCCAGCAGCTCCTCCGTCGTAAACTCTGGAAACACCATATATTTT.

V usage is TRBV11-3 and J usage is TRBJ2-7; 9 nucleotides line up with TRBD1. The germline V gene has CDR1 SGHNT and CDR2 YENEEA. V lost 5 bases to trimming and J lost 3 bases; unmatched junction nucleotides: 8. This CDR3 is 15 amino acids long. This CDR3 is CASSLGQGKVYEQYF. The DNA of the CDR3 is TGTGCCAGCAGCCTCGGACAGGGGAAAGTCTACGAGCAGTACTTC.

This clone was counted between two and nine times. The chain uses TRBV11-3 and TRBJ2-3, with 7 positions matching TRBD1. The CDR3 covers 16 residues. After removal of 6 bases from V and 2 bases from J, the junction contained 11 bases not matched to a gene. Germline CDR1 reads SGHNT; CDR2 reads YENEEA. DNA of the CDR3: TGTGCCAGCAGTAGCGACGACGGGACAGCCACAGATACGCAGTATTTT. It specifies CASSSDDGTATDTQYF. The full variable domain, in which reference TRBV11-3 and TRBJ2-3 provide the parts outside the CDR3, is EAGVVQSPRYKIIEKKQPVAFWCNPISGHNTLYWYLQNLGQGPELLIRYENEEAVDDSQLPKDRFSAERLKGVDSTLKIQPAELGDSAVYLCASSSDDGTATDTQYFGPGTRLTVL.

This clone appeared a few times. The V gene is TRBV12-3 or TRBV12-4, the J gene TRBJ2-3, with D perhaps matching TRBD2 (7 bases). The CDR3 is 13 amino acids. Trimming cost V 5 bases and J 9 bases, with 15 bases left between them. The CDR3 loop is CASSGNREGTQYF. The CDR3 DNA follows: TGTGCCAGCAGTGGTAACAGGGAGGGCACGCAGTATTTT.

The gene calls are TRBV29-1 and TRBJ2-5, with 10 nucleotides matching TRBD2. The CDR3 totals 15 residues. Per the germline V gene, CDR1 is SQVTM and CDR2 is ANQGSEA. Trimming removed 6 bases from V and 3 bases from J; junction bases left unmatched: 10. CDR3 amino acids: CSVAAGTSVEETQYF. The CDR3 DNA sequence: TGCAGCGTCGCTGCCGGGACTAGCGTGGAAGAGACCCAGTACTTC.

The chain has TRBV3-1 (or the pseudogene TRBV3-2) and TRBJ2-4; D may be TRBD1 (6 bases). The germline V gene encodes CDR1 LGHDT and CDR2 YNNKEL (reference sequence). The V gene lost 5 bases and the J gene lost 3 bases, with 11 bases spanning the gap. The CDR3 extends over 14 amino acids. The CDR3 DNA is TGTGCCAGCAGCGGAACAGGGTACAAAAACATTCAGTACTTC. This codes for CASSGTGYKNIQYF.

The genes are TRBV18 and TRBJ1-5; 10 nucleotides line up with TRBD1. Per the germline V gene, CDR1 is KGHSH and CDR2 is LQKENI. The CDR3 is 13 residues long. The J segment lost 11 bases and the V segment lost 4 bases, leaving 5 bases of the junction unmatched. The CDR3 bases are TGTGCCAGCTCACGCGGACAGGGGGACTCCCAGCATTTT. This codes for CASSRGQGDSQHF.

The chain carries TRBV7-8 and TRBJ2-7; D is possibly TRBD1 (5 bases). Germline CDR1 SGHVS, CDR2 FQNEAQ. The CDR3 runs 16 residues. Trimming removed 1 base from V and 3 bases from J, with 16 bases in between. Here the CDR3 DNA reads TGTGCCAGCAGCTTAGGCAGGGTACCAATCTACTACGAGCAGTACTTC. As protein: CASSLGRVPIYYEQYF.

J is TRBJ1-2 and V is TRBV29-1; 8 nucleotides agree with TRBD1. The junction had 18 bases not matched to a gene; V was cut back by 6 bases and J by 6 bases. Germline CDR1 is SQVTM and CDR2 is ANQGSEA. The CDR3 extends over 16 amino acids. CDR3 in DNA: TGCAGCGTCCTTCAGTTCAGGGGGCCACTATCGGATGGCTACACCTTC. Residues: CSVLQFRGPLSDGYTF. The variable domain in full, completed from reference TRBV29-1 and TRBJ1-2, reads SAVISQKPSRDICQRGTSLTIQCQVDSQVTMMFWYRQQPGQSLTLIATANQGSEATYESGFVIDKFPISRPNLTFSTLTVSNMSPEDSSIYLCSVLQFRGPLSDGYTFGSGTRLTVV.

The V call is TRBV11-2, the J call TRBJ2-2; D unresolved. V lost 4 bases to trimming and J lost 0 bases, with 6 bases between them. The CDR3 extends over 14 amino acids. From germline, CDR1 is SGHAT and CDR2 FQNNGV. This CDR3 is CASSSRSNTGELFF. The CDR3 nucleotides are TGTGCCAGCAGCTCCAGATCGAACACCGGGGAGCTGTTTTTT.

This rearrangement joins TRBV11-3 to TRBJ2-7, with 12 bases matching TRBD2. Germline values: CDR1 SGHNT, CDR2 YENEEA. V shed 0 bases and J 4 bases; nucleotides not matched to a gene: 4. The CDR3 spans 16 residues. The CDR3 DNA reads TGTGCCAGCAGCTTAGATCCGACTAGCGGGGGTTACGAGCAGTACTTC. Translating gives CASSLDPTSGGYEQYF.

This chain connects TRBV27 to TRBJ2-5, with 12 bases aligning to TRBD2. The J segment lost 4 bases and the V segment lost 3 bases, leaving 6 bases of the junction unmatched. CDR1 is MNHEY, CDR2 SMNVEV, per germline (reference sequence). This CDR3 contains 16 residues. The CDR3 region is CASSFWGTSGSETQYF. Here the CDR3 DNA reads TGTGCCAGCAGTTTCTGGGGGACTAGCGGGTCAGAGACCCAGTACTTC.

This sequence joins TRBV20-1 and TRBJ1-5; D ambiguous. With 3 bases removed from V and 0 bases from J, the gap between germline ends came to 12 bases. This CDR3 contains 15 residues. Germline V CDR1 and CDR2: DFQATT, SNEGSKA (reference sequence). The CDR3 sequence is CSASSDYYSNQPQHF. The CDR3 DNA follows: TGCAGTGCTAGTAGCGACTACTATAGCAATCAGCCCCAGCATTTT.

This clone has more than one count but fewer than ten. Different DNA sequences within this sample yield the same CDR3. The V gene is TRBV6-2 or TRBV6-3, the J gene TRBJ2-3; 8 nucleotides match TRBD2. The CDR3 contains 12 residues. Germline CDR1 reads MNHEY; CDR2 reads SVGEGT. V gave up 6 bases and J gave up 6 bases; unmatched junction bases: 2. CDR3 bases: TGTGCCAGCAGCATAGCGGGGGATACGCAGTATTTT. Its protein is CASSIAGDTQYF.

The chain carries TRBV5-6 and TRBJ1-5; perhaps TRBD1 as D (5 bases). This CDR3 contains 14 residues. Looked up from germline, CDR1 is SGHDT and CDR2 is YYEEEE. V was cut by 6 bases and J by 5 bases, with 15 bases left in between. CDR3 in amino acids: CASTLTGGDQPQHF. CDR3 nucleotide sequence: TGTGCCAGCACCCTCACGGGGGGAGATCAGCCCCAGCATTTT.